These 4 T cell receptor beta chains originate from one sample sequenced in a study of T cell clonotyping in hematopoietic cell transplantation. Using immunoSEQ multiplex PCR, the repertoire was profiled, and TCRdb retains in-frame clones only, with some absent. The data hold 5,800 or so clones, with more than 60% observed a single time. The sequences come from PBMCs, collected 100 days after allogeneic stem cell transplant. These receptors all stem from a male patient in his forties or fifties who had an allogeneic stem cell transplant from an unrelated donor, so the T cells may come from the graft donor. Some clones in this sample may be carry-over from other donors' samples.

The V gene is TRBV27, the J gene TRBJ2-5; possible D gene TRBD2, 6 bases. The germline V gene encodes CDR1 MNHEY and CDR2 SMNVEV (reference sequence). Trimming pared 2 bases from V and 5 bases from J, leaving 15 bases between. This CDR3 contains 15 residues. CDR3 sequence: CASSLGGTSLETQYF. CDR3 coding DNA: TGTGCCAGCAGTTTAGGCGGGACTTCCCTGGAGACCCAGTACTTC.

The chain links TRBV27 to TRBJ2-7, with D tentatively TRBD1 or TRBD2 (5 bases each). CDR1 MNHEY and CDR2 SMNVEV come from the germline V gene (reference sequence). The V gene lost 6 bases and the J gene lost 0 bases, with 15 bases spanning the gap. The CDR3 totals 15 residues. The CDR3 loop reads CASRRGTASSYEQYF. DNA for the CDR3: TGTGCCAGCAGGCGTGGGACGGCGAGCTCCTACGAGCAGTACTTC.

V and J are TRBV7-6 and TRBJ2-1; D may be TRBD1 (5 bases). V gave up 6 bases and J gave up 0 bases, with 12 bases separating them. The CDR3 is made up of 15 amino acids. In germline, CDR1 is SGHVS, CDR2 FNYEAQ. The CDR3 loop is CASSPQGNSYNEQFF. DNA for the CDR3: TGTGCCAGCAGTCCTCAGGGTAACTCCTACAATGAGCAGTTCTTC.

This rearrangement joins TRBV30 to TRBJ1-4; no reliable D call. The CDR3 runs to 13 residues. V lost 4 bases, J lost 8 bases, and 14 bases lay in between. Germline values: CDR1 GTSNPN, CDR2 SVGIG (reference sequence). CDR3 in amino acids: CAWTTMGEEKLFF. DNA for the CDR3: TGTGCCTGGACGACAATGGGAGAGGAAAAACTGTTTTTT.